The 16 T cell receptor beta chains presented below share a single source sample, sequenced in a study of cytomegalovirus exposure and HLA in healthy donors. Repertoires were generated with immunoSEQ multiplex PCR, while TCRdb's copy carries only in-frame clones and drops some. Of about 240,000 clones in the sample, about 86% were seen once. The source material was PBMCs. These receptors were obtained from a young woman in good health and CMV-seropositive.

V usage is TRBV5-1 and J usage is TRBJ2-7; 7 nucleotides match TRBD1. The CDR3 covers 14 residues. With V trimmed by 0 bases and J by 6 bases, 6 bases remained unmatched. Germline V gene sequence: CDR1 SGHRS, CDR2 YFSETQ. The CDR3 sequence: CASSLEAGGSEQYF. DNA for the CDR3: TGCGCCAGCAGCTTGGAGGCAGGGGGTAGCGAGCAGTACTTC.

The rearrangement uses TRBV6-1 and TRBJ2-3; 11 nucleotides match TRBD2. The CDR3 runs to 14 residues. The V segment lost 7 bases and the J segment 2 bases; nucleotides outside the gene matches: 2. In germline, CDR1 is MNHNS, CDR2 SASEGT. CDR3 nucleotides: TGTGCCAGCAAGACTAGCGGGATCACAGATACGCAGTATTTT. It encodes CASKTSGITDTQYF.

The rearrangement links TRBV5-1 to TRBJ2-2, with D possibly TRBD1 on 6 matching bases. CDR1 SGHRS and CDR2 YFSETQ come from the germline V gene. V was clipped by 4 bases and J by 1 base, with 20 bases between them. The CDR3 contains 18 residues. The CDR3 region has the DNA TGCGCCAGCAGCCCCCAATTTGGGACACGGGAGAACACCGGGGAGCTGTTTTTT. This encodes CASSPQFGTRENTGELFF.

V is TRBV5-1 and J is TRBJ2-7, with D perhaps TRBD2 (5 bases). Germline CDR1 is SGHRS and CDR2 is YFSETQ. V lost 1 base to trimming and J lost 1 base, with 12 bases between them. CDR3 length: 15 residues. The CDR3 region is CASSLSPGSSYEQYF. CDR3 coding DNA: TGCGCCAGCAGCTTGTCCCCGGGAAGTTCCTACGAGCAGTACTTC.

Comments on this clone: Other DNA sequences in this specimen translate into the identical CDR3. V and J are TRBV5-1 and TRBJ1-2; a weak D match, TRBD1 (5 bases). V was pared by 1 base and J by 3 bases, with 7 bases between. CDR1 is SGHRS, CDR2 YFSETQ, per germline. The CDR3 is 13 residues long. The chain's CDR3 is CASSLQGDYGYTF. The CDR3 bases are TGCGCCAGCAGCTTGCAAGGGGACTATGGCTACACCTTC.

V usage is TRBV7-2 and J usage is TRBJ1-2, with D possibly being TRBD1 (6 bases). Germline CDR1 SGHTA, CDR2 FQGNSA. CDR3 length: 14 amino acids. Deletions cut 0 bases from V and 2 bases from J, with 7 bases between. CDR3 residues: CASSLAQGNYGYTF. CDR3 nucleotide sequence: TGTGCCAGCAGCTTAGCGCAGGGGAACTATGGCTACACCTTC.

The chain combines TRBV4-2 with TRBJ2-7; 11 bases map to TRBD1. There are 15 residues in the CDR3. The germline V gene has CDR1 LGHNA and CDR2 YNFKEQ. Trimming took 1 base from V and 6 from J; bases not matched to a gene: 5. The CDR3 DNA reads TGTGCCAGCAGCCAAGTGGGAGGGACAGGGGGCGAGCAGTACTTC. Translated: CASSQVGGTGGEQYF.

Only a few counts were recorded for this clone. CDR3: CASSALQGGETQYF. The CDR3 DNA reads TGCGCCAGCAGCGCCTTACAGGGTGGAGAGACCCAGTACTTC. The chain combines TRBV5-1 with TRBJ2-5; possible D gene TRBD1, 6 bases. The CDR3 totals 14 residues. The ends were cut back, 4 bases at V and 4 bases at J, with 14 bases in the middle. Germline lookup yields CDR1 SGHRS and CDR2 YFSETQ.

The genes are TRBV10-3 and TRBJ2-7; TRBD1 might be the D (5 bases). In germline, CDR1 is ENHRY, CDR2 SYGVKD. The CDR3 length is 11 residues. Trimming shortened V by 11 bases and J by 2 bases, and 10 bases separated the two germline ends. In DNA, the CDR3 is TGTGCCGTACAGACAGCCTACGAGCAGTACTTC. It encodes CAVQTAYEQYF.

In DNA, the CDR3 is TGTGCCAGCAGTGCACGAGGCGGGTTACACTCTGGAAACACCATATATTTT. Residues: CASSARGGLHSGNTIYF. The gene calls are TRBV6-1 and TRBJ1-3; D uncertain. Trimming removed 4 bases at V and 0 bases at J, with 16 bases between. The CDR3 contains 17 residues. Germline values: CDR1 MNHNS, CDR2 SASEGT.

V is TRBV5-1 and J is TRBJ2-1; 8 bases map to TRBD1. The germline gives CDR1 SGHRS, CDR2 YFSETQ. The CDR3 extends over 15 amino acids. Trimming took 0 bases from V and 7 from J; bases not matched to a gene: 6. This CDR3 is CASSLGVDRVNEQFF. For the CDR3, the DNA is TGCGCCAGCAGCTTGGGTGTGGACAGGGTGAATGAGCAGTTCTTC.

The chain has TRBV6-1 and TRBJ2-7; a weak D match, TRBD1 (6 bases). The CDR3 is 12 amino acids. CDR1 is MNHNS, CDR2 SASEGT, per germline. V was shortened by 6 bases and J by 2 bases, with 8 bases between the two germline ends. Here the CDR3 reads CASRDSPYEQYF. The CDR3 bases are TGTGCCAGCAGGGACAGCCCCTACGAGCAGTACTTC.

The chain recombines TRBV29-1 with TRBJ2-5, with 10 positions matching TRBD2. In germline, CDR1 is SQVTM, CDR2 ANQGSEA. The CDR3 runs 16 residues. With 0 bases clipped from V and 4 bases from J, the junction kept 8 bases outside the gene matches. CDR3 region: CSVEDLAGVGVETQYF. The DNA for the CDR3 is TGCAGCGTTGAAGATCTAGCGGGAGTTGGTGTAGAGACCCAGTACTTC.

The rearrangement joins TRBV7-9 to TRBJ2-7; D gene unclear. The CDR3 runs 14 residues. The V and J ends lost 5 bases and 5 bases respectively, with 16 bases between them. Germline CDR1 SEHNR, CDR2 FQNEAQ (reference sequence). Written as DNA, the CDR3 is TGTGCCAGCAGCCCCTATGACACCTCGAACGAGCAGTACTTC. Protein product: CASSPYDTSNEQYF.

This chain joins TRBV5-1 and TRBJ2-2; D is undetermined. This CDR3 contains 15 residues. Germline CDR1 is SGHRS and CDR2 is YFSETQ. V lost 1 base, J lost 3 bases, and 10 bases lay in between. The DNA for the CDR3 is TGCGCCAGCAGCTTGAGAGCTAGTGACACCGGGGAGCTGTTTTTT. It translates to CASSLRASDTGELFF.

The chain has TRBV29-1 and TRBJ1-2; D remains ambiguous. Trimming removed 5 bases at V and 0 bases at J, with 10 bases between. The germline CDR1 and CDR2 sequences are SQVTM and ANQGSEA. The CDR3 totals 13 residues. The CDR3, as DNA: TGCAGCGTTCAACAGAACACTAACTATGGCTACACCTTC. It yields the protein CSVQQNTNYGYTF.